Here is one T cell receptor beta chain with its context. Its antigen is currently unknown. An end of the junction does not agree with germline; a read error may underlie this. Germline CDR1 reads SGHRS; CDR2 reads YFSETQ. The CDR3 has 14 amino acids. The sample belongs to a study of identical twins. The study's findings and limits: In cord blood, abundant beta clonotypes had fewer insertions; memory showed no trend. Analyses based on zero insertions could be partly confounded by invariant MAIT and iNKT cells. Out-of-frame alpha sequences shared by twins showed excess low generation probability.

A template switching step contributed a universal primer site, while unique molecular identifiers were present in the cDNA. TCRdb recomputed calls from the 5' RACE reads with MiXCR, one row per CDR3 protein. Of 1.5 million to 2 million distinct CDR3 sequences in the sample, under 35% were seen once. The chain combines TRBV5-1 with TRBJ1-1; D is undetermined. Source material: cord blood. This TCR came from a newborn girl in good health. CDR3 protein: CASTLGTLNTEAFF. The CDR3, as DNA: TGCGCCAGCACCTTGGGTACGTTGAACACTGAAGCTTTCTTT.